The 12 T cell receptor beta chains reported below all come from one sample, sequenced in a study of blood T cell repertoires in COVID-19. Clones were read by immunoSEQ multiplex PCR, and TCRdb kept only the in-frame ones, dropping some. The sample comprises around 110,000 clones, around four fifths of which are singletons, and around 2.3% rests with the top ten. Sequenced input: peripheral blood. Receptors originate from a man aged 25-45 years with acute or convalescent COVID-19.

The chain recombines TRBV6-1 with TRBJ2-5; TRBD1 agrees at 9 bases. The germline V gene has CDR1 MNHNS and CDR2 SASEGT. V dropped 2 bases and J dropped 5; count of bases not matched to a gene: 9. This CDR3 contains 16 residues. Written as DNA, the CDR3 is TGTGCCAGCAGTGAAATTTCGGGACAGGGCTGGGAGACCCAGTACTTC. Amino acids: CASSEISGQGWETQYF.

The chain employs TRBV27 and TRBJ1-1; D might be TRBD1 (6 bases). Trimming stripped 3 bases from V and 2 bases from J, with 10 bases between. The CDR3 is 14 amino acids. Germline loops: CDR1 MNHEY, CDR2 SMNVEV (reference sequence). The CDR3, as DNA: TGTGCCAGCAGTTTCGGGACACCTAACACTGAAGCTTTCTTT. This sequence encodes CASSFGTPNTEAFF.

The chain joins TRBV6-2 or TRBV6-3 to TRBJ1-3; the D is unclear. The V gene's germline CDR1 is MNHEY and CDR2 SVGEGT. Trimming took 5 bases from V and 1 from J, leaving 9 bases between them. The CDR3 consists of 14 residues. The DNA for the CDR3 is TGTGCCAGCAGTCTTTCTAATTCTGGAAACACCATATATTTT. Its protein product is CASSLSNSGNTIYF.

This chain joins TRBV19 and TRBJ1-5, with D possibly TRBD1 on 6 matching bases. Looked up from germline, CDR1 is LNHDA and CDR2 is SQIVND (reference sequence). Trimming left V 1 base short and J 5 bases short, with 9 bases between. The CDR3 runs to 14 residues. CDR3 in DNA: TGTGCCAGTAGTATAGTTACAGGGTATCAGCCCCAGCATTTT. Protein sequence: CASSIVTGYQPQHF.

The chain's CDR3 is CAWSMLRDTGELFF. DNA for the CDR3: TGTGCCTGGAGTATGTTGAGGGACACCGGGGAGCTGTTTTTT. The chain uses TRBV30 and TRBJ2-2; the D gene is possibly TRBD2 (5 bases). The CDR3 is 14 amino acids. The germline V gene encodes CDR1 GTSNPN and CDR2 SVGIG (reference sequence). Trimming left V 2 bases short and J 3 bases short, with 10 bases between.

The J gene is TRBJ1-1, the V gene TRBV9, with 8 positions matching TRBD1. The CDR3 spans 14 residues. The germline gives CDR1 SGDLS, CDR2 YYNGEE. J was trimmed by 3 bases and V by 4 bases; bases with no gene match: 5. Here the CDR3 DNA reads TGTGCCAGCAGCACGGACAGGGCGGACACTGAAGCTTTCTTT. Residues: CASSTDRADTEAFF. Complete variable domain (other parts from reference TRBV9 and TRBJ1-1): DSGVTQTPKHLITATGQRVTLRCSPRSGDLSVYWYQQSLDQGLQFLIQYYNGEERAKGNILERFSAQQFPDLHSELNLSSLELGDSALYFCASSTDRADTEAFFGQGTRLTVV.

This clone has only a few counts. The chain joins TRBV7-2 to TRBJ1-2, with D possibly being TRBD1 (5 bases). The CDR3 consists of 13 residues. Germline-derived CDR1 and CDR2 are SGHTA and FQGNSA. V shed 5 bases and J shed 5 bases, with 12 bases lying between them. The CDR3 nucleotides are TGTGCCAGCAGCCCTTCCTCAGGGTATGGCTACACCTTC. The encoded protein is CASSPSSGYGYTF.

The rearrangement links TRBV7-3 to TRBJ2-3; possibly TRBD1 for D (7 bases). Trimming removed 5 bases from V and 3 bases from J, with 15 bases in between. In germline, CDR1 is SGHTA, CDR2 FQGTGA. This CDR3 has 15 residues. The chain's CDR3 is CASSVQGGWTDTQYF. The CDR3, as DNA: TGTGCCAGCAGCGTTCAGGGGGGCTGGACAGATACGCAGTATTTT.

V gene TRBV4-2 combines with J gene TRBJ1-1; D remains ambiguous. The V end lost 0 bases, the J end lost 4 bases, and 6 bases lay between the germline ends. CDR3 length: 13 residues. Germline CDR1 LGHNA, CDR2 YNFKEQ. CDR3: CASSQELATEAFF. CDR3 coding DNA: TGTGCCAGCAGCCAAGAATTGGCCACTGAAGCTTTCTTT.

The chain has TRBV19 and TRBJ2-7; D might be TRBD1 (6 bases). Germline V lookup: CDR1 LNHDA, CDR2 SQIVND (reference sequence). Trimming pared 3 bases from V and 3 bases from J, leaving 9 bases between. The CDR3 has 13 residues. CDR3 coding DNA: TGTGCCAGTAGTATCGAACAGGGCTACGAGCAGTACGTC. It encodes CASSIEQGYEQYV.

V usage is TRBV20-1 and J usage is TRBJ1-1; 8 bases line up with TRBD1. CDR3 length equals 14 residues. The J segment lost 4 bases and the V segment lost 3 bases, leaving 7 bases of the junction unmatched. CDR1 is DFQATT and CDR2 is SNEGSKA in the germline V gene (reference sequence). The CDR3 nucleotides read TGCAGTGCTAGTTGGACAGGGCCCAGCACTGAAGCTTTCTTT. It translates to CSASWTGPSTEAFF.

V and J are TRBV4-2 and TRBJ1-1, with D possibly matching TRBD1 (6 bases). The CDR3 extends over 14 amino acids. Germline values: CDR1 LGHNA, CDR2 YNFKEQ. V was trimmed by 6 bases and J by 6 bases, leaving 17 bases between them. CDR3 nucleotide sequence: TGTGCCAGCAGTCCCGGACAGCCGGTCCCTGAAGCTTTCTTT. Its protein is CASSPGQPVPEAFF.